This passage covers 5 T cell receptor beta chains from one sample sequenced in a study of control samples from healthy donors and cancer patients. Libraries were prepared by immunoSEQ multiplex PCR; TCRdb keeps only in-frame clonotypes and omits some of them. This sample has about 61,000 clones, with 90% found just once. Input material: PBMCs. The source of these receptors is a man in his sixties with colorectal cancer.

The V and J genes are TRBV4-3 and TRBJ1-2; 7 bases are a match to TRBD1. From germline, CDR1 is LGHNA and CDR2 YSLEER. The V segment lost 3 bases and the J segment 5 bases; nucleotides outside the gene matches: 9. The CDR3 is made up of 15 amino acids. This chain's CDR3 is CASSQDRSYGYGYTF. The CDR3 DNA follows: TGCGCCAGCAGCCAGGACAGGTCCTATGGTTATGGCTACACCTTC.

V gene TRBV18 combines with J gene TRBJ2-3; a possible D gene is TRBD1 (5 bases). CDR1 and CDR2 (germline): KGHSH, LQKENI. V was clipped by 2 bases and J by 2 bases, with 11 bases between them. CDR3 length: 15 amino acids. The CDR3 region has the DNA TGTGCCAGCTCACCATTGACAGACCACACAGATACGCAGTATTTT. It specifies CASSPLTDHTDTQYF. The variable domain in full, with the rest retrieved from reference TRBV18 and TRBJ2-3, is NAGVMQNPRHLVRRRGQEARLRCSPMKGHSHVYWYRQLPEEGLKFMVYLQKENIIDESGMPKERFSAEFPKEGPSILRIQQVVRGDSAAYFCASSPLTDHTDTQYFGPGTRLTVL.

The rearrangement links TRBV7-2 to TRBJ2-7; TRBD2 matches 8 bases. Trimming at V came to 5 bases and at J to 0 bases, leaving 3 bases not matched to a gene. CDR1 and CDR2 (germline): SGHTA, FQGNSA. CDR3 length: 14 amino acids. The DNA of the CDR3 is TGTGCCAGCAGCCCGAGCGGGAGCTCCTACGAGCAGTACTTC. It translates to CASSPSGSSYEQYF.

This clone was observed a single time. The chain links TRBV2 to TRBJ2-5; no definite D call. The V end lost 4 bases, the J end lost 1 base, and 7 bases lay between the germline ends. This CDR3 has 13 amino acids. The germline CDR1 and CDR2 sequences are SNHLY and FYNNEI. The CDR3 nucleotides are TGTGCCAGCAGTGTAAAATTCCAAGAGACCCAGTACTTC. Translation: CASSVKFQETQYF.

The genes are TRBV7-9 and TRBJ2-3; TRBD2 aligns across 7 bases. J was trimmed by 2 bases and V by 6 bases; bases with no gene match: 5. The length of the CDR3 is 14 residues. The V gene's germline CDR1 is SEHNR and CDR2 FQNEAQ (reference sequence). The CDR3 DNA reads TGTGCCAGCAGTCAGCGGGGCCACACAGATACGCAGTATTTT. It yields the protein CASSQRGHTDTQYF.